This TCR beta chain was sequenced during a study of response to subunit inactivated influenza vaccine. The study, taken as a whole, reports: Researchers suggested that each seasonal influenza vaccination recruits few new T cells.

This clonotype was picked up many times. Its specificity is not known. In TCRdb, the RT-PCR reads were re-called with MiXCR into one record per CDR3 protein. The sample has 650,000 or so distinct CDR3 sequences, approximately 14% seen once; the top ten hold 7.5% to 9%. Germline-derived CDR1 and CDR2 are SQVTM and ANQGSEA. The CDR3 length is 13 residues. V lost 5 bases, J lost 6 bases, and 8 bases stayed unmatched. This specimen was PBMCs from blood, taken 14 to 15 days before vaccination. This chain connects TRBV29-1 to TRBJ2-7; 9 bases are a match to TRBD1. The TCR sequence derives from a man aged 50-60 years who received an inactivated influenza vaccine. CDR3 sequence (DNA): TGCAGCGTTCCGGGACAGGGTTTGCTCGAGCAGTACTTC. Protein product: CSVPGQGLLEQYF.